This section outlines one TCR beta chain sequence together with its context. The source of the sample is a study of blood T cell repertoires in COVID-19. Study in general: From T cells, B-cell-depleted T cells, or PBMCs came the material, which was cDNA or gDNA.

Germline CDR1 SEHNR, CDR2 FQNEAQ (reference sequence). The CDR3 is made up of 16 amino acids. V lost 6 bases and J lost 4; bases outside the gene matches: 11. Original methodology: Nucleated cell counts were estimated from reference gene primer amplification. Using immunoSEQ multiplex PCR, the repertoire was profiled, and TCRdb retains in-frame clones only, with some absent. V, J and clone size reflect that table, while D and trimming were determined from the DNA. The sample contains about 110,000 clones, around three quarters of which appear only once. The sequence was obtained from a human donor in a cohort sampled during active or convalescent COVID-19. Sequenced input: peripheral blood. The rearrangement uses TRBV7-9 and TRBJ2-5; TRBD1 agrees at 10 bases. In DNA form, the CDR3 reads TGTGCCAGCAGTTTAACCGGGACAGGGGCCGGAGAGACCCAGTACTTC. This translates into CASSLTGTGAGETQYF.